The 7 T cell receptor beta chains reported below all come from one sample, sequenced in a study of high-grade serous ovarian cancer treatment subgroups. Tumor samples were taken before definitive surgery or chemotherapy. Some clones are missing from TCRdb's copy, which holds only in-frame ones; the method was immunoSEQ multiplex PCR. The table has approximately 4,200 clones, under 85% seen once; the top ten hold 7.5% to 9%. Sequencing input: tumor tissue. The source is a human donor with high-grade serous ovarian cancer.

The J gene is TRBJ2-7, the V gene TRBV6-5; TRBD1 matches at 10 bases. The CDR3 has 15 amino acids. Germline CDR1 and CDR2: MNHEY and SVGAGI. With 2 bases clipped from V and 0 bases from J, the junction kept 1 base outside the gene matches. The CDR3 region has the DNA TGTGCCAGCAGTTACGGGGACAGGGGCTCCTACGAGCAGTACTTC. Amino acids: CASSYGDRGSYEQYF.

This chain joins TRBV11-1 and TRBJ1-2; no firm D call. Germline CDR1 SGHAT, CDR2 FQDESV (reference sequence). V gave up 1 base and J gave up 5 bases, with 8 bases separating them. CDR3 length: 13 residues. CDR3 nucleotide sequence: TGTGCCAGCAGCTTAGGGGCAGCATATGGCTACACCTTC. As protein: CASSLGAAYGYTF.

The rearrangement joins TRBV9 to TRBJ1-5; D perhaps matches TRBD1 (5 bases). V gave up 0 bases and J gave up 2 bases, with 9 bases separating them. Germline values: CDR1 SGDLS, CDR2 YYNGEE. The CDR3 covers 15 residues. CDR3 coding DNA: TGTGCCAGCAGCGTAGGTTGGGACGGCAATCAGCCCCAGCATTTT. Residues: CASSVGWDGNQPQHF.

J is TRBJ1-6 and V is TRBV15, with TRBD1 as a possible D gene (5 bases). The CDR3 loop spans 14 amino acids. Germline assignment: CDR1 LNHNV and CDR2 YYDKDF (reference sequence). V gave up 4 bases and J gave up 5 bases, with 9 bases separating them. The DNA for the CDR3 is TGTGCCACCAGCAAGGACATAGATAATTCACCCCTCCACTTT. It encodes CATSKDIDNSPLHF.

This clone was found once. CDR3 coding DNA: TGTGCCAGCAGTTGGGCTAGCTATGGCTACACCTTC. Protein product: CASSWASYGYTF. The chain links TRBV7-8 to TRBJ1-2; D uncertain. Deletions cut 6 bases from V and 4 bases from J, with 9 bases between. CDR3 length: 12 amino acids. Germline V CDR1 and CDR2: SGHVS, FQNEAQ.

CDR3 nucleotides: TGTGCCAGCAGCCCCGGACTAGCTAGGACAGATACGCAGTATTTT. It yields the protein CASSPGLARTDTQYF. V gene TRBV7-2 combines with J gene TRBJ2-3, with 8 positions matching TRBD2. The CDR3 sequence is 15 residues long. J gave up 3 bases and V 5 bases, and 7 bases lay outside the gene matches. Germline assignment: CDR1 SGHTA and CDR2 FQGNSA.

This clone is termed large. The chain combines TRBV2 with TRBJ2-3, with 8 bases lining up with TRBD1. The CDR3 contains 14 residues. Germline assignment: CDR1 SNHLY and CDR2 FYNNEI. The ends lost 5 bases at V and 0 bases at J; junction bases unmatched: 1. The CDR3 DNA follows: TGTGCCAGCAGTTGGACAGGGAGCACAGATACGCAGTATTTT. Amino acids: CASSWTGSTDTQYF.